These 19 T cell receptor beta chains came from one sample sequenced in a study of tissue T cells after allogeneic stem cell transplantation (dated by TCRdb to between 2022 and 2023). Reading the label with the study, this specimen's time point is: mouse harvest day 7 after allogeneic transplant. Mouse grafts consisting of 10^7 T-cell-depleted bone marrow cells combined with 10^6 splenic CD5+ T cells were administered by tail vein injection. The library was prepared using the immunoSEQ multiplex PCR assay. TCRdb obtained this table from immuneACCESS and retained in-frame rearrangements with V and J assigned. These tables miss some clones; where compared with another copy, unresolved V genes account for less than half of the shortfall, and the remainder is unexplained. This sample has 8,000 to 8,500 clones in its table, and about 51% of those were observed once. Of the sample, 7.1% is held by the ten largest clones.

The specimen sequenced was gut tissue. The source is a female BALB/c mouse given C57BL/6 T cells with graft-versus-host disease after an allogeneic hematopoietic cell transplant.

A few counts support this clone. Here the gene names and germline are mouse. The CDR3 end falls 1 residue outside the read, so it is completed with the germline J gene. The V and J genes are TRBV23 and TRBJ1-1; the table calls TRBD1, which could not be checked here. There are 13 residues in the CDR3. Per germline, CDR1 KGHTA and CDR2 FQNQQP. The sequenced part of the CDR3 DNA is TGCTCCAGCAGTCGACAGGGAGGCACAGAAGTCTTC. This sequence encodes CSSSRQGGTEVF. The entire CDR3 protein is CSSSRQGGTEVFF.

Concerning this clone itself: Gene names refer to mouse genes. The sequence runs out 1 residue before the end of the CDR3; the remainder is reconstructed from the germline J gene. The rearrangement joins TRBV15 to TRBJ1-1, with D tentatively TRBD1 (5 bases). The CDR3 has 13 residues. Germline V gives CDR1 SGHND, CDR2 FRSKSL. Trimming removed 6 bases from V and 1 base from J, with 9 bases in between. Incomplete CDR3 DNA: TGTGCCAGCAGCCCGGGACCGAACACAGAAGTCTTC. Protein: CASSPGPNTEVF. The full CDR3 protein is CASSPGPNTEVFF. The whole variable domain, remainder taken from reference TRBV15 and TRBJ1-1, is DAGVTQTPRHEVAEKGQTIILKCEPVSGHNDLFWYRQTKIQGLELLSYFRSKSLMEDGGAFKDRFKAEMLNSSFSTLKIQPTEPKDSAVYLCASSPGPNTEVFFGKGTRLTVV.

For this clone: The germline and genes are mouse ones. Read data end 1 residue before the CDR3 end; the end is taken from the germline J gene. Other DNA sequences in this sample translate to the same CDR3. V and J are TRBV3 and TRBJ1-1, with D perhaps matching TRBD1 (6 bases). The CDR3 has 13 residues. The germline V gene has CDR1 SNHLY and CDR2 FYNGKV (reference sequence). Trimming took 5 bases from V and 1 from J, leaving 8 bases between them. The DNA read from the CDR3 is TGTGCCAGCAGCATCAGGGGAAACACAGAAGTCTTC. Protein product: CASSIRGNTEVF. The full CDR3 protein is CASSIRGNTEVFF.

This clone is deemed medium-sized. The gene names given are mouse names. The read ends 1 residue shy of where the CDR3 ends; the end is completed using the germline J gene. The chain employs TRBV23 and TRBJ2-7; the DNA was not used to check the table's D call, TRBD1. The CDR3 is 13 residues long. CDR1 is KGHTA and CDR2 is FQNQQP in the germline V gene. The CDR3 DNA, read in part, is TGCTCCAGCAGCCCCGACAGCTCCTATGAACAGTAC. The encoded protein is CSSSPDSSYEQY. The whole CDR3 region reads CSSSPDSSYEQYF.

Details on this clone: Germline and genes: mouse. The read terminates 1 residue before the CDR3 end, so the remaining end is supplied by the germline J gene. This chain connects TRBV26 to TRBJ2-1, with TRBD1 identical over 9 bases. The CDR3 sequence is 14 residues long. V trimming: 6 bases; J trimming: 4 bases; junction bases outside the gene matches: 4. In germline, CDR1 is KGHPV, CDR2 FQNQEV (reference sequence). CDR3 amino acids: CASSRTGVYAEQFF. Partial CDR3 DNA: TGTGCCAGCAGCCGGACAGGGGTTTATGCTGAGCAGTTC.

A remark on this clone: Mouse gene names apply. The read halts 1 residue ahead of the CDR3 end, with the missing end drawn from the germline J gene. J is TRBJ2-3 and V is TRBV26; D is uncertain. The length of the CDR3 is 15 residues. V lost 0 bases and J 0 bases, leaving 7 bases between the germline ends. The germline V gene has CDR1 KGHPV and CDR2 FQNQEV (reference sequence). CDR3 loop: CASSLSQFSAETLYF. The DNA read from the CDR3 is TGTGCCAGCAGTCTGTCACAGTTTAGTGCAGAAACGCTGTAT.

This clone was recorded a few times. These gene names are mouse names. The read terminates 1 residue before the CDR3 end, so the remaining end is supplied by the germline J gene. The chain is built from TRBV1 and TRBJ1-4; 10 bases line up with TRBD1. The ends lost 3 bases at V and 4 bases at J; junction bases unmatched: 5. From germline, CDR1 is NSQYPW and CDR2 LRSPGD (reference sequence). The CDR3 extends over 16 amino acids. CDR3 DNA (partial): TGCACCTGCAGTGCTCCCCGGGACAGGGGCAACGAAAGATTATTT. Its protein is CTCSAPRDRGNERLF. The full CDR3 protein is CTCSAPRDRGNERLFF.

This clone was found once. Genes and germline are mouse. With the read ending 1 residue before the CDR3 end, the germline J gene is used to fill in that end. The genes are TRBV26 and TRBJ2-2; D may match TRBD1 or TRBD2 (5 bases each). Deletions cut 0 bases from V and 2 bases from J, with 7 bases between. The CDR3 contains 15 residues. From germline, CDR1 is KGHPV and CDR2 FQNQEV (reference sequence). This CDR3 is CASSLSGVNTGQLYF. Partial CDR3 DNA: TGTGCCAGCAGTCTGTCGGGGGTGAACACCGGGCAGCTCTAC.

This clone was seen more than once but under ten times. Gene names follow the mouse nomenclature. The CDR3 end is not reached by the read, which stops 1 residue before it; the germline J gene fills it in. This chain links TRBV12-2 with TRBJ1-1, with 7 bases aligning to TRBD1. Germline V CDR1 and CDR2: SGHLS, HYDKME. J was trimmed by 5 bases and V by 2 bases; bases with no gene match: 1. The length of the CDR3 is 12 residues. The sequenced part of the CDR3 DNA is TGTGCCAGCTCTCGGGGACAGACAGAAGTCTTC. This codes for CASSRGQTEVF. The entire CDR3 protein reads CASSRGQTEVFF. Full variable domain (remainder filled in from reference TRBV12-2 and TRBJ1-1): NSGVVQSPRYIIKGKGERSILKCIPISGHLSVAWYQQTQGQELKFFIQHYDKMERDKGNLPSRFSVQQFDDYHSEMNMSALELEDSAVYFCASSRGQTEVFFGKGTRLTVV.

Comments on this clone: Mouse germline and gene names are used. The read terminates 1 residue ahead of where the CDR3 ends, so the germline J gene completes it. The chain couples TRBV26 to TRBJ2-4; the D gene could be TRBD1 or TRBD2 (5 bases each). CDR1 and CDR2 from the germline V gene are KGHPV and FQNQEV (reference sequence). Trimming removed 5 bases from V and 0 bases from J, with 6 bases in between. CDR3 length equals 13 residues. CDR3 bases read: TGTGCCAGCAGTGGGGGAAGTCAAAACACCTTGTAC. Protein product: CASSGGSQNTLY. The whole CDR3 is CASSGGSQNTLYF.

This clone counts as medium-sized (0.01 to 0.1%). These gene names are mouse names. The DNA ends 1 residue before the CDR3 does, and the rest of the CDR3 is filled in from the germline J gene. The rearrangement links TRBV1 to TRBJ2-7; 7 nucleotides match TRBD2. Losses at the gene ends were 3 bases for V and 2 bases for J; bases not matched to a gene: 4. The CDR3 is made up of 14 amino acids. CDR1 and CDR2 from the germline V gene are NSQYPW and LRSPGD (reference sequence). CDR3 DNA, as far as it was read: TGCACCTGCAGTGCTGGGGGGAACGCCTATGAACAGTAC. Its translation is CTCSAGGNAYEQY. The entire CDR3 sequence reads CTCSAGGNAYEQYF.

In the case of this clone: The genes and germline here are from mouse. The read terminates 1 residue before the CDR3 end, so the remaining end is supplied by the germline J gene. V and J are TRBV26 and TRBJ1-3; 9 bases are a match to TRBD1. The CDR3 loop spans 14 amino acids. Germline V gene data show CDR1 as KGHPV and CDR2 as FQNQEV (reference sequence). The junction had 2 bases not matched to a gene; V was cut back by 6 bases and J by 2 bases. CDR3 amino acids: CASRRDRAGNTLYF. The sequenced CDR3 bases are TGTGCCAGCAGGCGGGACAGGGCTGGAAATACGCTCTAT.

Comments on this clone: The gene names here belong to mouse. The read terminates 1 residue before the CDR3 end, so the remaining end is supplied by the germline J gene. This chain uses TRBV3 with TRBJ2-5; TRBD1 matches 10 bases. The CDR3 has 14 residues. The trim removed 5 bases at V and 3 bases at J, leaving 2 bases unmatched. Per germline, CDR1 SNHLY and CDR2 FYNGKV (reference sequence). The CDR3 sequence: CASSLGQGQDTQYF. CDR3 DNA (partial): TGTGCCAGCAGCCTGGGACAGGGGCAAGACACCCAGTAC.

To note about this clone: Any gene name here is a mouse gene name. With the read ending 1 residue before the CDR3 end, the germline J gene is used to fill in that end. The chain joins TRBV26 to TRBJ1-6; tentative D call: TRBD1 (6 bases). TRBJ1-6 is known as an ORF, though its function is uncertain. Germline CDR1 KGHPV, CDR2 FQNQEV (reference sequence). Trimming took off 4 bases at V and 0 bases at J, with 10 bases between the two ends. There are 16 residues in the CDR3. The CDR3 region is CASSPTGYSYNSPLYF. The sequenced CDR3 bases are TGTGCCAGCAGTCCTACAGGGTATTCCTATAATTCGCCCCTCTAC.

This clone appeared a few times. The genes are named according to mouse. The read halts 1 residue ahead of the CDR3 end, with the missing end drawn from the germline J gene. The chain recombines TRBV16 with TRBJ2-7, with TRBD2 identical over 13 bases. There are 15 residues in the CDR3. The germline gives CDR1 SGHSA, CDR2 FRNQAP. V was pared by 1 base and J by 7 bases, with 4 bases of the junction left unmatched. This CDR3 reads CASSLVGLGGLEQYF. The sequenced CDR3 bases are TGTGCAAGCAGCTTAGTTGGACTGGGGGGGCTGGAACAGTAC.

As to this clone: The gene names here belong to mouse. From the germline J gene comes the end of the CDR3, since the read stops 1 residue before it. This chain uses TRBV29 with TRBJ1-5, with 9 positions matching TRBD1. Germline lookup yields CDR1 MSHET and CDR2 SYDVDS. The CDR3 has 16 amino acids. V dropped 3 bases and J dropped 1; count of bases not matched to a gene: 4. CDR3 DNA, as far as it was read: TGTGCTAGCAGTTTCCCCGGGACAGGGAACAACCAGGCTCCGCTT. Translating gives CASSFPGTGNNQAPL. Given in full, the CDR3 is CASSFPGTGNNQAPLF. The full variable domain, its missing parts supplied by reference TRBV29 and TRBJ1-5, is DMKVTQMPRYLIKRMGENVLLECGQDMSHETMYWYRQDPGLGLQLIYISYDVDSNSEGDIPKGYRVSRKKREHFSLILDSAKTNQTSVYFCASSFPGTGNNQAPLFGEGTRLSVL.

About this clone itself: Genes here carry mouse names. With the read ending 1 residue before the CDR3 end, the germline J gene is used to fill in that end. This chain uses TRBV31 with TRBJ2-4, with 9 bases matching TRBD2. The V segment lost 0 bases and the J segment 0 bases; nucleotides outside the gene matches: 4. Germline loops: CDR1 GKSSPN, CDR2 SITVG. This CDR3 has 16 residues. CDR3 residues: CAWSLGTGNSQNTLYF. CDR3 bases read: TGTGCCTGGAGTCTAGGGACTGGGAATAGTCAAAACACCTTGTAC.

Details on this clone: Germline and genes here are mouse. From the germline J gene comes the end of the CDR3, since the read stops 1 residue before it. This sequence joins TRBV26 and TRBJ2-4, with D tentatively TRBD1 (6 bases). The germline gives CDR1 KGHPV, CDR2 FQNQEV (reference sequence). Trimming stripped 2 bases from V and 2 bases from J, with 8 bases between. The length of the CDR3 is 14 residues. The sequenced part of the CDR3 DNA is TGTGCCAGCAGTCTGACAGGGTTTCAAAACACCTTGTAC. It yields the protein CASSLTGFQNTLY. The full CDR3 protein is CASSLTGFQNTLYF. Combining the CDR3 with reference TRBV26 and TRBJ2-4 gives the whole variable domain NSKVIQTPRYLVKGQGQKAKMRCIPEKGHPVVFWYQQNKNNEFKFLINFQNQEVLQQIDMTEKRFSAECPSNSPCSLEIQSSEAGDSALYLCASSLTGFQNTLYFGAGTRLSVL.

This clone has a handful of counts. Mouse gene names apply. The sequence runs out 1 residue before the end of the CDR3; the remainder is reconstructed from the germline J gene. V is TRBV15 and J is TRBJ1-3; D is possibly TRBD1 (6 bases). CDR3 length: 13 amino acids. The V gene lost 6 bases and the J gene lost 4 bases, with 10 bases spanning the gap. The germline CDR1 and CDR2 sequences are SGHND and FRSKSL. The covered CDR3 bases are TGTGCCAGCAGCCGTGGGACAGGAAATACGCTCTAT. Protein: CASSRGTGNTLY. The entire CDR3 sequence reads CASSRGTGNTLYF. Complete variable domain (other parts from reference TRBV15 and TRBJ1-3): DAGVTQTPRHEVAEKGQTIILKCEPVSGHNDLFWYRQTKIQGLELLSYFRSKSLMEDGGAFKDRFKAEMLNSSFSTLKIQPTEPKDSAVYLCASSRGTGNTLYFGEGSRLIVV.